Included here is one TCR beta chain sequence, with context. The data originate from a study of blood T cells in healthy people across ages. Peripheral blood, about 10 milliliters per donor, was collected. Sample-barcoded 5' priming and a J-beta primer mix drove a second PCR of roughly 6 to 12 cycles. Each cDNA molecule received a tag from a template-switch adaptor that had 12 random nucleotides. TCRdb re-analysed the 5' RACE reads in MiXCR, keeping a single row per CDR3 protein. The data contain over a million distinct CDR3 sequences, almost 25% of them singletons. These sequences were also reported in another study, on T cells of mothers and their children.

The sequence derives from a girl aged 2 to 9 in good health. Material: blood.

CDR3 amino acids: CASSLGGQVPYEQYF. The CDR3 DNA follows: TGTGCCAGCAGCTTAGGGGGACAGGTCCCCTACGAGCAGTACTTC. The rearrangement links TRBV7-9 to TRBJ2-7; 8 bases line up with TRBD1. Germline CDR1 and CDR2: SEHNR and FQNEAQ (reference sequence). The CDR3 loop spans 15 amino acids. V lost 1 base, J lost 2 bases, and 4 bases stayed unmatched.